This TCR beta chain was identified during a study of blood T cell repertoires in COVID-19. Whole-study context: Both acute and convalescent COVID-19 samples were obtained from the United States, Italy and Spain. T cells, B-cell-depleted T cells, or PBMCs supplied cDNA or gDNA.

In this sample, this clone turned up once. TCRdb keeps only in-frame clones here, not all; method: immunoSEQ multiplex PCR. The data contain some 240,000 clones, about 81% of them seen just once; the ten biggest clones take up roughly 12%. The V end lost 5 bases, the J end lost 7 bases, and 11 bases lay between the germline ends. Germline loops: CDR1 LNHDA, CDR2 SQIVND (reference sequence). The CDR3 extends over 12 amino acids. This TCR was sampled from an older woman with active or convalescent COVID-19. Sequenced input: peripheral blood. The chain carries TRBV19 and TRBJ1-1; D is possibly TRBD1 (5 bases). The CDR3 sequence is CASSLQGFEAFF. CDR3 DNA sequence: TGTGCCAGTAGTCTTCAGGGTTTTGAAGCTTTCTTT. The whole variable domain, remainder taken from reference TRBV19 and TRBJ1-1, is DGGITQSPKYLFRKEGQNVTLSCEQNLNHDAMYWYRQDPGQGLRLIYYSQIVNDFQKGDIAEGYSVSREKKESFPLTVTSAQKNPTAFYLCASSLQGFEAFFGQGTRLTVV.